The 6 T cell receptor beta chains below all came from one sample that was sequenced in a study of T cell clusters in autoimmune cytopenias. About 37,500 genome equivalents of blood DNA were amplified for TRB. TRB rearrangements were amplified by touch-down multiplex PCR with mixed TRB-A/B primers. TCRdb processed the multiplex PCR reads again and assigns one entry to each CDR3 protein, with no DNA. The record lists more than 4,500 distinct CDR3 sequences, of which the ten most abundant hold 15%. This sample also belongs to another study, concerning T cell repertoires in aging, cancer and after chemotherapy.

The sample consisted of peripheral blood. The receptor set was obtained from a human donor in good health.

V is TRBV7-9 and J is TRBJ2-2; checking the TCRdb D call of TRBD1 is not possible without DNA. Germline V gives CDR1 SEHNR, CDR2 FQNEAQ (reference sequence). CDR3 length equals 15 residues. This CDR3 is CASSLTRGPPGELFF.

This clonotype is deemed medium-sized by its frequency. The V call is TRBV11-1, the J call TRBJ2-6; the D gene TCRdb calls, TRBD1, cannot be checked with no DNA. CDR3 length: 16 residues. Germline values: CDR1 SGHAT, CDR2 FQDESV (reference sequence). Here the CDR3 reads CASRPGRGSGANVLTF.

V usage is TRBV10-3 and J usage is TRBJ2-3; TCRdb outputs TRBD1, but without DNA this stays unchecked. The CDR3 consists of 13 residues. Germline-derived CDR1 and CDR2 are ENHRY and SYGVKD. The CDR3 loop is CAITMGQRDTQYF.

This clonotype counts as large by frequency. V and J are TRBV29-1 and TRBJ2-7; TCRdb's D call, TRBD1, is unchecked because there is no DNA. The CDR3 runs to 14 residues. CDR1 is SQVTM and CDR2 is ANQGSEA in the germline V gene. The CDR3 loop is CSGWGGLGLGEQYF.

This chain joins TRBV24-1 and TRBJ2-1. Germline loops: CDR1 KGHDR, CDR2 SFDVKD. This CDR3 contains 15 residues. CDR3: CATSDPDSSYNEQFF.

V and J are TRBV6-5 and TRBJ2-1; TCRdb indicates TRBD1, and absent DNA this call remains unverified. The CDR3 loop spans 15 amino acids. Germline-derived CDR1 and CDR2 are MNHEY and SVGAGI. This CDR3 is CASSPQGPSYNEQFF.